The 27 T cell receptor beta chains reported below all come from one sample, sequenced in a study of early T cells in non-severe SARS-CoV-2 infection. Each CDR3 protein gets one entry after TCRdb re-called the 5' RACE reads with MiXCR. Of 55,000 to 65,000 distinct CDR3 sequences in the sample, about 10% were seen once. Sequencing input: whole blood. The receptors shown here come from an adult who was a healthcare worker with PCR-confirmed SARS-CoV-2 infection or an uninfected control (not recorded which).

The V gene is TRBV7-9, the J gene TRBJ2-4; TRBD1 agrees at 7 bases. Looked up from germline, CDR1 is SEHNR and CDR2 is FQNEAQ (reference sequence). The CDR3 is 18 residues long. V lost 1 base and J lost 0; bases outside the gene matches: 9. This chain's CDR3 is CASSLGQGLRLAKNIQYF. DNA for the CDR3: TGTGCCAGCAGCTTAGGACAGGGATTGAGACTAGCCAAAAACATTCAGTACTTC.

In this sample, this clonotype turned up many times. The V and J genes are TRBV18 and TRBJ1-5; possibly TRBD1 for D (6 bases). The length of the CDR3 is 13 residues. V was pared by 3 bases and J by 5 bases, with 8 bases between. CDR1 and CDR2 from the germline V gene are KGHSH and LQKENI. CDR3 in amino acids: CASSPYRDQPQHF. In DNA form, the CDR3 reads TGTGCCAGCTCACCGTACAGGGATCAGCCCCAGCATTTT.

This clonotype has more than one count but fewer than ten. The chain employs TRBV14 and TRBJ1-6; D not certain. This CDR3 contains 13 residues. Germline V gene data show CDR1 as SGHDN and CDR2 as FVKESK. V was shortened by 3 bases and J by 11 bases, with 11 bases between the two germline ends. As DNA, the CDR3 is TGTGCCAGCAGCCATCAGGTTGTAGCACCCCTCCACTTT. It encodes CASSHQVVAPLHF.

As for this clonotype: Its ends do not fully match the called genes, so a read error is possible. This chain links TRBV7-9 with TRBJ2-7, with a tentative D call TRBD1 (5 bases). The germline CDR1 and CDR2 sequences are SEHNR and FQNEAQ (reference sequence). This CDR3 spans 13 amino acids. The CDR3 DNA reads TGTGCCAGCAGCTCGCCGGCCCCAGGGAAGTGGGACTTC. This sequence encodes CASSSPAPGKWDF. The whole variable domain, filled in from reference TRBV7-9 and TRBJ2-7, reads DTGVSQNPRHKITKRGQNVTFRCDPISEHNRLYWYRQTLGQGPEFLTYFQNEAQLEKSRLLSDRFSAERPKGSFSTLEIQRTEQGDSAMYLCASSSPAPGKWDFGPGTRLTVT.

This clonotype was found many times. The chain couples TRBV6-2 or TRBV6-3 to TRBJ2-1; D could derive from TRBD1 or TRBD2 (5 bases each). The V gene lost 2 bases and the J gene lost 2 bases, with 10 bases spanning the gap. The CDR3 extends over 15 amino acids. Germline lookup yields CDR1 MNHEY and CDR2 SVGEGT. Written as DNA, the CDR3 is TGTGCCAGCAGTTACGGGGGACGGGCCTACAATGAGCAGTTCTTC. It translates to CASSYGGRAYNEQFF.

V gene TRBV4-3 combines with J gene TRBJ2-5, with a possible D match to TRBD1 (5 bases). Germline V gene lookup returns CDR1 LGHNA and CDR2 YSLEER. This CDR3 has 14 amino acids. Trimming removed 0 bases from V and 9 bases from J, with 14 bases in between. The CDR3 DNA follows: TGCGCCAGCAGCCAAGACGGCGGACAAGGGGCCCAGTACTTC. The encoded protein is CASSQDGGQGAQYF.

V and J are TRBV9 and TRBJ1-1; D is perhaps TRBD1 (5 bases). Germline V gives CDR1 SGDLS, CDR2 YYNGEE. The CDR3 has 13 amino acids. V shed 4 bases and J shed 1 base, with 8 bases lying between them. CDR3 nucleotide sequence: TGTGCCAGCAGCATCAGGGAGAACACTGAAGCTTTCTTT. Translated, it gives CASSIRENTEAFF.

This clonotype was recorded a few times. Since a much larger clone is just one base distant, this may be a read error. CDR3 in DNA: TGTGTCAGCAGTGAAGGGGGGTTAGGAGAGACCCAGTACTTC. It translates to CVSSEGGLGETQYF. V is TRBV25-1 and J is TRBJ2-5; D possibly matches TRBD1 or TRBD2 (6 bases each). The length of the CDR3 is 14 residues. CDR1 and CDR2 (germline): MGHDK, SYGVNS. The whole variable domain, remainder taken from reference TRBV25-1 and TRBJ2-5, is EADIYQTPRYLVIGTGKKITLECSQTMGHDKMYWYQQDPGMELHLIHYSYGVNSTEKGDLSSESTVSRIRTEHFPLTLESARPSHTSQYLCVSSEGGLGETQYFGPGTRLLVL.

With regard to this clonotype: A much larger clonotype is one base distant, so this may be a read error. V usage is TRBV11-2 and J usage is TRBJ2-5; 7 bases fit TRBD2. The CDR3 has 15 residues. CDR1 is SGHAT and CDR2 is FQNNGV in the germline V gene. The CDR3 sequence is CANSPDPGGHRDQYF. The CDR3 nucleotides are TGTGCCAACAGCCCCGACCCGGGAGGCCATAGGGACCAGTACTTC.

The sample holds a few counts of this clonotype. V gene TRBV29-1 combines with J gene TRBJ1-2; the D is unclear. Germline CDR1 and CDR2: SQVTM and ANQGSEA. V lost 3 bases, J lost 8 bases, and 13 bases lay in between. CDR3 length: 12 amino acids. CDR3 coding DNA: TGCAGCGTTGAGGGCCCGGCGGGAGGCTACACCTTC. Translated, it gives CSVEGPAGGYTF.

This clonotype was observed a few times. This sequence joins TRBV6-5 and TRBJ2-7; 8 positions agree with TRBD1. With 6 bases clipped from V and 5 bases from J, the junction kept 12 bases outside the gene matches. The CDR3 sequence is 15 residues long. CDR1 and CDR2 from the germline V gene are MNHEY and SVGAGI. In DNA, the CDR3 is TGTGCCAGCAGCCGTACCGATACGACAGGGGACGAGCAGTACTTC. Encoded protein: CASSRTDTTGDEQYF.

The sample holds many counts of this clonotype. The J gene is TRBJ2-1, the V gene TRBV11-2; D gene ambiguous. The CDR3 is 15 amino acids. V lost 0 bases to trimming and J lost 4 bases, with 10 bases between them. In germline, CDR1 is SGHAT, CDR2 FQNNGV. The CDR3 DNA follows: TGTGCCAGCAGCTTAGACGGCGGTTCGTACAATGAGCAGTTCTTC. As protein: CASSLDGGSYNEQFF.

This rearrangement joins TRBV6-6 to TRBJ1-1; tentative D call: TRBD1 (5 bases). This CDR3 region has 14 residues. Germline values: CDR1 MNHNY, CDR2 SVGAGI (reference sequence). Trimming took off 0 bases at V and 5 bases at J, with 10 bases between the two ends. CDR3 region: CASSYSGAQTEAFF. The CDR3 coding sequence is TGTGCCAGCAGTTACTCAGGGGCGCAGACTGAAGCTTTCTTT.

This clonotype was picked up a small number of times. The chain is built from TRBV7-9 and TRBJ2-1, with no clear D. V dropped 1 base and J dropped 0 bases, with 7 bases sitting between them. Per the germline V gene, CDR1 is SEHNR and CDR2 is FQNEAQ (reference sequence). The CDR3 runs to 15 residues. The CDR3 region is CASSLGRASYNEQFF. The DNA of the CDR3 is TGTGCCAGCAGCTTAGGTAGAGCCTCCTACAATGAGCAGTTCTTC.

This clonotype was counted at least ten times. The chain recombines TRBV20-1 with TRBJ1-1; D not certain. Germline-derived CDR1 and CDR2 are DFQATT and SNEGSKA (reference sequence). V was clipped by 1 base and J by 4 bases, with 13 bases between them. The CDR3 length is 14 residues. CDR3 in DNA: TGCAGTGCTAGAGCCCGGGCGTCCGCCACTGAAGCTTTCTTT. Its translation is CSARARASATEAFF.

This chain joins TRBV29-1 and TRBJ2-3; the D gene is possibly TRBD2 (6 bases). CDR1 and CDR2 (germline): SQVTM, ANQGSEA. This CDR3 comprises 11 residues. Trimming removed 8 bases at V and 3 bases at J, with 9 bases between. CDR3 bases: TGCAGCACGACTAGAACAGATACGCAGTATTTT. Protein sequence: CSTTRTDTQYF.

This clonotype was picked up many times. Compared with germline, one end of the junction differs, possibly owing to a read error. The chain is built from TRBV3-1 and TRBJ2-3; D gene unclear. The CDR3 sequence is 16 residues long. Germline loops: CDR1 LGHDT, CDR2 YNNKEL (reference sequence). CDR3 DNA sequence: TGTGCCAGCAGCCTAAAGGACCCCACCCTCACACATACGCAGTATTTT. As protein: CASSLKDPTLTHTQYF.

In its sample, this clonotype was seen a few times. The chain uses TRBV2 and TRBJ2-1, with D perhaps TRBD2 (5 bases). This CDR3 spans 16 amino acids. The V end was cut by 1 base, the J end by 0 bases, with 10 bases between. Per germline, CDR1 SNHLY and CDR2 FYNNEI. The CDR3 coding sequence is TGTGCCAGCAGTGAAGGCCGGGCGGGCTCCTACAATGAGCAGTTCTTC. Translating it yields CASSEGRAGSYNEQFF.

V usage is TRBV20-1 and J usage is TRBJ1-2; 7 bases line up with TRBD1. The CDR3 is 15 residues long. Germline CDR1 and CDR2: DFQATT and SNEGSKA (reference sequence). V shed 5 bases, J shed 2 bases, and the junction held 11 bases outside the gene matches. This CDR3 is CSAAQPQGTNYGYTF. The CDR3 DNA reads TGCAGTGCTGCCCAGCCACAGGGGACGAACTATGGCTACACCTTC.

This clonotype turned up a few times. The V and J genes are TRBV18 and TRBJ2-7; weak D call: TRBD1 (5 bases). Trimming removed 3 bases at V and 5 bases at J, with 23 bases between. The germline gives CDR1 KGHSH, CDR2 LQKENI. This CDR3 contains 17 residues. This CDR3 reads CASSPLAGNYRRDEQYF. The CDR3 DNA follows: TGTGCCAGCTCACCGTTGGCAGGGAATTATCGGAGAGACGAGCAGTACTTC.

The CDR3 protein is CASTRGGETQYF. The CDR3 DNA is TGTGCCAGCACTAGAGGCGGAGAGACCCAGTACTTC. The rearrangement uses TRBV12-3 or TRBV12-4 and TRBJ2-5; no reliable D call. Trimming shortened V by 7 bases and J by 4 bases, and 10 bases separated the two germline ends. The CDR3 length is 12 residues.

The V call is TRBV4-2, the J call TRBJ2-7, with 11 nucleotides matching TRBD2. This CDR3 has 14 residues. Germline loops: CDR1 LGHNA, CDR2 YNFKEQ. The V and J ends lost 4 bases and 4 bases, in that order; junction bases with no gene match: 3. CDR3 region: CASSPRTSGYEQYF. CDR3 coding DNA: TGTGCCAGCAGCCCCCGGACTAGCGGGTACGAGCAGTACTTC.

This clonotype has a count of ten or more. The chain employs TRBV9 and TRBJ2-3; D unclear. CDR1 and CDR2 (germline): SGDLS, YYNGEE. The germline V and J ends were trimmed by 4 bases and 1 base, with 13 bases remaining between them. The CDR3 has 15 residues. The CDR3 here is CASSPRNSRTDTQYF. The CDR3 DNA is TGTGCCAGCAGCCCCCGCAACAGCCGCACAGATACGCAGTATTTT. The whole variable domain, filled in from reference TRBV9 and TRBJ2-3, reads DSGVTQTPKHLITATGQRVTLRCSPRSGDLSVYWYQQSLDQGLQFLIQYYNGEERAKGNILERFSAQQFPDLHSELNLSSLELGDSALYFCASSPRNSRTDTQYFGPGTRLTVL.

In its sample, this clonotype was seen many times. The chain recombines TRBV11-2 with TRBJ2-5; D assignment may be TRBD1 or TRBD2 (6 bases each). Trimming pared 2 bases from V and 4 bases from J, leaving 11 bases between. The CDR3 runs to 14 residues. Germline values: CDR1 SGHAT, CDR2 FQNNGV. The CDR3 here is CASSLRGASETQYF. The CDR3 bases are TGTGCCAGCAGCTTAAGGGGGGCCTCAGAGACCCAGTACTTC.

The chain has TRBV13 and TRBJ2-3; 10 bases are a match to TRBD1. The V gene end was trimmed by 1 base and the J gene end by 4 bases; junction bases not matched to a gene: 11. This CDR3 is 18 amino acids long. The germline gives CDR1 PRHDT, CDR2 FYEKMQ (reference sequence). DNA of the CDR3: TGTGCCAGCAGCTTAGAGGGACAGGGGTTTTGGGCCTCAGATACGCAGTATTTT. It specifies CASSLEGQGFWASDTQYF. The full variable domain, its missing parts supplied by reference TRBV13 and TRBJ2-3, is AAGVIQSPRHLIKEKRETATLKCYPIPRHDTVYWYQQGPGQDPQFLISFYEKMQSDKGSIPDRFSAQQFSDYHSELNMSSLELGDSALYFCASSLEGQGFWASDTQYFGPGTRLTVL.

The CDR3 loop is CASSQDVPGGIGELFF. DNA for the CDR3: TGCGCCAGCAGCCAAGACGTTCCAGGGGGCATCGGGGAGCTGTTTTTT. The chain links TRBV4-3 to TRBJ2-2; 8 bases match TRBD1. The germline CDR1 and CDR2 sequences are LGHNA and YSLEER. Trimming took 0 bases from V and 7 from J; bases not matched to a gene: 7. The CDR3 contains 16 residues.

The chain has TRBV12-3 or TRBV12-4 and TRBJ2-1; D is ambiguous. Trimming stripped 2 bases from V and 5 bases from J, with 7 bases between. CDR3 length: 13 residues. The CDR3 region is CASSLPTHNEQFF. The CDR3 bases are TGTGCCAGCAGTTTACCGACCCACAATGAGCAGTTCTTC.